This TCR beta chain was sequenced for a study of lymphopenia after photon versus proton radiotherapy. To note about this clone: Antigen unknown.

Whole-study results and caveats: A bigger post-nadir fall in TCR diversity correlated inversely with survival time in deceased patients. Photon-treated patients lost naive T cells and TCR diversity; proton-treated stayed stable. After the lymphocyte nadir, photon-treated repertoires showed oligoclonal expansion, especially of CD8+ Temra cells.

V lost 3 bases to trimming and J lost 4 bases, with 9 bases between them. Germline-derived CDR1 and CDR2 are SGHTA and FQGTGA. This CDR3 is 13 amino acids long. The method was immunoSEQ multiplex PCR; TCRdb's version includes in-frame clones alone and lacks a portion of them. The repertoire consists of about 160,000 clones, with 80% to 90% occurring once and the leading ten covering about 4.7%. The input for sequencing was peripheral blood, taken from a patient treated with photon-based radiotherapy. The chain has TRBV7-3 and TRBJ1-2; D might be TRBD1 (5 bases). The sequence derives from a man aged 50 to 60 with gastric cancer. The CDR3 protein is CASSFSGTYGYTF. Here the CDR3 DNA reads TGTGCCAGCAGCTTTTCCGGGACCTATGGCTACACCTTC.